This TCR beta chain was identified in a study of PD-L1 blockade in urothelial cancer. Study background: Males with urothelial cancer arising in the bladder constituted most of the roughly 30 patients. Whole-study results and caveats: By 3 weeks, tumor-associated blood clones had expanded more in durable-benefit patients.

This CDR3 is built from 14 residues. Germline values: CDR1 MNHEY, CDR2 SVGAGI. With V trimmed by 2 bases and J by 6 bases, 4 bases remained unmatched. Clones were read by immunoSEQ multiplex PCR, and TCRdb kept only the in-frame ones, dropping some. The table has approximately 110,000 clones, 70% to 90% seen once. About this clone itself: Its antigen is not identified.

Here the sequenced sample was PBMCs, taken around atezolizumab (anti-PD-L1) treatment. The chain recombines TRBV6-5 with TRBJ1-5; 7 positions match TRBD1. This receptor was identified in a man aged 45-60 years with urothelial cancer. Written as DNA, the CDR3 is TGTGCCAGCAGTTACAACAGGGGTGGTCAGCCCCAGCATTTT. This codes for CASSYNRGGQPQHF.